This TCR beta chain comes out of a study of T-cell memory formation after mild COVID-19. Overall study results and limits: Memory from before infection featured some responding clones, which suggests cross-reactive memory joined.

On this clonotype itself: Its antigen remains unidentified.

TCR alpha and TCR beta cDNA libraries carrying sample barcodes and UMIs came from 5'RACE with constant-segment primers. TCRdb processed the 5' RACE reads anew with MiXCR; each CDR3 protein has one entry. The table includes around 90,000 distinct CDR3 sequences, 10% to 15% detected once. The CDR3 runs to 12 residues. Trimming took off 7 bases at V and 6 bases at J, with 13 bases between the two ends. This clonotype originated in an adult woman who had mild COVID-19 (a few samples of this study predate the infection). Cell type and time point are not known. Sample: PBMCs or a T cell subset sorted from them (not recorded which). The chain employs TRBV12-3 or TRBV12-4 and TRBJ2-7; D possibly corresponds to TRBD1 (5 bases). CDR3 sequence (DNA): TGTGCCAGCAAACTCGCAGGGCTCGAGCAGTACTTC. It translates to CASKLAGLEQYF.